These T cell receptor beta chains were read from a single sample in a study of T cell clones after liver transplantation. Sequencing was performed with immunoSEQ multiplex PCR; in TCRdb, only in-frame clones are kept and a portion is missing. In the table there are around 120,000 clones, 90% of which are singletons. The sequencing here drew on CD4+ T cells from blood, taken 12 months after liver transplant. The source is a human patient who received a liver transplant. Some T cells may possibly be graft donor cells. The CDR3 runs from the conserved cysteine through the conserved F or W. A D gene is named only where the DNA matches it firmly. Expanded clones are given a class, and other clones once, few, many or no size at all.

D	length	size	V	J	DNA	CDR3
TRBD1	15	.	TRBV18	TRBJ2-3	TGTGCCAGCTCACCGGGACAGGGAGACACAGATACGCAGTATTTT	CASSPGQGDTDTQYF
.	13	.	TRBV6-1	TRBJ2-3	TGTGCCGCAAACCTAGGAAGCACAGATACGCAGTATTTT	CAANLGSTDTQYF
.	12	.	TRBV28	TRBJ1-5	TGTGCCAGCAGTTTAACCCACCAGCCCCAGCATTTT	CASSLTHQPQHF
.	14	.	TRBV27	TRBJ1-1	TGTGCCAGCAGCAAAGGGCTATTAAACACTGAAGCTTTCTTT	CASSKGLLNTEAFF
TRBD2	15	.	TRBV29-1	TRBJ2-3	TGCAGCGTTGCCTTCAGCGGGAGGGCCGGGGATACGCAGTATTTT	CSVAFSGRAGDTQYF
TRBD2	16	once	TRBV5-4	TRBJ2-1	TGTGCCAGCAGCCGCGGGACTAGCGGGAGCCACAATGAGCAGTTCTTC	CASSRGTSGSHNEQFF
.	11	.	TRBV28	TRBJ2-1	TGTGCCAGCAGTTTATCATATGAGCAGTTCTTC	CASSLSYEQFF
.	12	once	TRBV6-6	TRBJ2-2	TGTGCCAGCAGTGCGTCCGTCGGGGAGCTGTTTTTT	CASSASVGELFF
TRBD2	15	once	TRBV9	TRBJ2-3	TGTGCCAGCAGCGCCACTAGCGACCACACAGATACGCAGTATTTT	CASSATSDHTDTQYF
.	16	.	TRBV5-1	TRBJ1-1	TGCGCCAGCAGCTTGGGGAGCGGAGTCATGAACACTGAAGCTTTCTTT	CASSLGSGVMNTEAFF
.	13	.	TRBV30	TRBJ1-2	TGTGCCTGGACACCTGGGGGGAGCACTGGCTACACCTTC	CAWTPGGSTGYTF
.	11	.	TRBV11-3	TRBJ2-1	TGTGCCAGCAGATCTAATAATGAGCAGTTCTTC	CASRSNNEQFF
.	13	.	TRBV11-3	TRBJ2-4	TGTGCCAGCAGCTTAGATTTAGGTGACATTCAGTACTTC	CASSLDLGDIQYF
.	13	.	TRBV11-2	TRBJ1-5	TGTGCCAGCAGGCAGGGGCTCAATCAGCCCCAGCATTTT	CASRQGLNQPQHF
.	14	.	TRBV29-1	TRBJ2-7	TGCAGCGTTGGAAGGGGGATGCTATCAGACGAGCAGTACTTC	CSVGRGMLSDEQYF
.	13	few	TRBV11-2	TRBJ2-5	TGTGCCAGCAGCTCCACTAGGGGGGAGACCCAGTACTTC	CASSSTRGETQYF
TRBD2	17	.	TRBV7-9	TRBJ2-7	TGTGCCAGCAGCTTGGGCCATACTAGCGGGAGGTCCTACGAGCAGTACTTC	CASSLGHTSGRSYEQYF
.	14	.	TRBV7-6	TRBJ1-5	TGTGCCAGCAGCTTAGGGGCCGGGAATCAGCCCCAGCATTTT	CASSLGAGNQPQHF
TRBD2	14	.	TRBV19	TRBJ2-5	TGTGCCAGTAGTCCCCGGGGGGGTATAGAGACCCAGTACTTC	CASSPRGGIETQYF
TRBD1	15	.	TRBV7-9	TRBJ1-4	TGTGCCAGCAGCTTAGGGGGACAGGGGAATGAAAAACTGTTTTTT	CASSLGGQGNEKLFF
.	18	.	TRBV27	TRBJ1-4	TGTGCCAGCAGTTTATCTGCTTTAAGAGGGGGGCGGAGGGAAAAACTGTTTTTT	CASSLSALRGGRREKLFF
.	13	.	TRBV11-2	TRBJ1-2	TGTGCCCGCACCGTGGGGGCAGGGGATGGCTACACCTTC	CARTVGAGDGYTF
TRBD2	13	.	TRBV27	TRBJ2-7	TGTGCCAGCAGTTTTAGCGGGAGTTACGAGCAGTACTTC	CASSFSGSYEQYF
TRBD2	16	.	TRBV5-1	TRBJ2-5	TGCGCCAGCAGCTTAGGACTAGCGGGAGAGGGGGAGACCCAGTACTTC	CASSLGLAGEGETQYF
.	13	.	TRBV6-5	TRBJ2-2	TGTGCCAGCACTCCCAGTCAAACCGGGGAGCTGTTTTTT	CASTPSQTGELFF
TRBD1	15	.	TRBV4-3	TRBJ2-7	TGCGCCAGCAGCCAAGCAACCAGGGGGCCCTACGAGCAGTACTTC	CASSQATRGPYEQYF
.	15	.	TRBV10-3	TRBJ2-5	TGTGCCATCAGTGTAGGGGCAGGGGGGCAAGAGACCCAGTACTTC	CAISVGAGGQETQYF
.	13	few	TRBV18	TRBJ1-1	TGTGCCAGCTCACCGGAGGTGAACACTGAAGCTTTCTTT	CASSPEVNTEAFF
TRBD2	16	.	TRBV18	TRBJ2-3	TGTGCCAGCTCACGCGCTAGCGGGAGGCCCCACGATACGCAGTATTTT	CASSRASGRPHDTQYF
.	13	.	TRBV6-1	TRBJ2-1	TGTGCCAGCAGTGATAGGTGGAGCAATGAGCAGTTCTTC	CASSDRWSNEQFF
TRBD1	15	few	TRBV9	TRBJ1-4	TGTGCCAGCAGCCCCGGGGACAGGGGAAGTGAAAAACTGTTTTTT	CASSPGDRGSEKLFF
TRBD1	15	.	TRBV23-1	TRBJ1-4	TGCGCCAGCAGTCATAGGACAGGGTATAATGAAAAACTGTTTTTT	CASSHRTGYNEKLFF
.	14	.	TRBV4-3	TRBJ1-2	TGCGCCAGCAGCCAAGAAATAGGGAACTATGGCTACACCTTC	CASSQEIGNYGYTF
TRBD1	13	.	TRBV5-1	TRBJ2-7	TGCGCCAGCAGCGGGGACAGTTCCTACGAGCAGTACTTC	CASSGDSSYEQYF
.	14	.	TRBV4-1	TRBJ2-2	TGCGCCAGCAGCCAAGATCCCATCCCCGGGGAGCTGTTTTTT	CASSQDPIPGELFF
TRBD2	14	.	TRBV7-9	TRBJ2-3	TGTGCCAGCAGCTTTAGCGGGGCCACAGATACGCAGTATTTT	CASSFSGATDTQYF
.	15	.	TRBV7-2	TRBJ1-4	TGTGCCAGCAGCTTAGGGGGAGGGGGAGGTCAGAAACTGTTTTTT	CASSLGGGGGQKLFF
TRBD1	16	.	TRBV23-1	TRBJ2-1	TGCGCCAGCAGTCAGACCCCGGGACAGGGGGCGCATGAGCAGTTCTTC	CASSQTPGQGAHEQFF
TRBD2	16	once	TRBV11-3	TRBJ2-1	TGTGCCAGCAGTCGCCGCGGGACTAGCGGTCAGAATGAGCAGTTCTTC	CASSRRGTSGQNEQFF
TRBD1	14	.	TRBV10-3	TRBJ1-1	TGTGCCATCAGGCCGGGACAGCCTGGCCCTGAAGCTTTCTTT	CAIRPGQPGPEAFF
TRBD2	17	few	TRBV13	TRBJ2-3	TGTGCCAGCAGCTTAGTCCCCCCAGCGGGAACCACAGATACGCAGTATTTT	CASSLVPPAGTTDTQYF
TRBD1	14	.	TRBV5-1	TRBJ2-7	TGCGCCAGCAGCTTGGGGGACAGGCTCAACGAGCAGTACTTC	CASSLGDRLNEQYF
.	15	.	TRBV4-3	TRBJ2-5	TGCGCCAGCAGCCAAGAGGTCGGCAGGCAAGAGACCCAGTACTTC	CASSQEVGRQETQYF
.	15	.	TRBV7-3	TRBJ2-2	TGTGCCAGCAGCCCCCTAGCGTCGGCGGGCGGGGAGCTGTTTTTT	CASSPLASAGGELFF
.	16	.	TRBV5-4	TRBJ1-1	TGTGCCAGCAGCCCAACCCCGGGACAAGTGAACACTGAAGCTTTCTTT	CASSPTPGQVNTEAFF
.	13	.	TRBV7-6	TRBJ1-3	TGTGCCAGCAGCTTAGCGGGAGGAAACACCATATATTTT	CASSLAGGNTIYF
TRBD2	16	.	TRBV5-4	TRBJ2-7	TGTGCCAGCAGCCTCCCGACTAGCGGGAGGGCGGGGGAGCAGTACTTC	CASSLPTSGRAGEQYF
.	14	.	TRBV5-5	TRBJ1-4	TGTGCCAGCAGCTTGGTAGGGAGCCATGAAAAACTGTTTTTT	CASSLVGSHEKLFF
.	15	.	TRBV21-1	TRBJ1-4	TGTGCCAGCAACCCAGGGTCCAGAACTAATGAAAAACTGTTTTTT	CASNPGSRTNEKLFF
TRBD2	15	.	TRBV6-1	TRBJ2-3	TGTGCCAGCAGCTTAGCGGGAGGGCCGGGAGATACGCAGTATTTT	CASSLAGGPGDTQYF
.	16	once	TRBV6-1	TRBJ2-1	TGTGCCAGCAGTGAAAGGGGGGGAGGGCGGTACAATGAGCAGTTCTTC	CASSERGGGRYNEQFF
.	12	.	TRBV29-1	TRBJ1-1	TGCAGCGTTGCTACAGTGAACACTGAAGCTTTCTTT	CSVATVNTEAFF
.	12	.	TRBV18	TRBJ2-5	TGTGCCAGCTCACCACCCCAGGGGACCCAGTACTTC	CASSPPQGTQYF
.	14	.	TRBV7-2	TRBJ1-1	TGTGCCAGCAGCTTAGTGACACTGAACACTGAAGCTTTCTTT	CASSLVTLNTEAFF
TRBD2	15	once	TRBV9	TRBJ2-5	TGTGCCAGCAGCGTAACAGTAGCGGGAGAAGAGACCCAGTACTTC	CASSVTVAGEETQYF
.	17	.	TRBV11-3	TRBJ2-1	TGTGCCAGCAGCCCCTTTGATCGATGGAACCAGTACAATGAGCAGTTCTTC	CASSPFDRWNQYNEQFF
.	16	.	TRBV10-1	TRBJ1-2	TGCGCCAGCAGTGACTCTATGAGGACGCCCGTTGGGGGCTACACCTTC	CASSDSMRTPVGGYTF
TRBD2	16	.	TRBV2	TRBJ2-5	TGTGCCAGCAGTGCTTGGCTAGCGCGGGGGCAAGAGACCCAGTACTTC	CASSAWLARGQETQYF
.	14	.	TRBV18	TRBJ2-3	TGTGCCAGCTCAACGGACCCAGGCACAGATACGCAGTATTTT	CASSTDPGTDTQYF
.	13	few	TRBV2	TRBJ2-7	TGTGCCAGCAGTACTAGCCGATCCTACGAGCAGTACTTC	CASSTSRSYEQYF